What follows is one T cell receptor beta chain and its context. What it binds is not known. The CDR3 is 17 residues long. This record belongs to a study of blood T cells in healthy people across ages. Broader study findings: Higher diversity and more naive CD4+ cells were features of long-lived donors, compared to aged donors.

For the second PCR, which ran for 7 to 11 cycles, a sample-barcoded 5' primer and a J-beta primer mix were used. Using its own MiXCR run on the 5' RACE reads, TCRdb lists one record per CDR3 protein. The data show about 1 million distinct CDR3 sequences, 40% to 45% seen once. Sequencing input: blood. This TCR was sampled from a woman aged 60-70 years in good health. The genes are TRBV21-1 and TRBJ2-4; the table calls TRBD1, which could not be checked here. TRBJ2-7 explains the end of the DNA better; the J call may be wrong. TRBV21-1 represents a pseudogene. The CDR3 sequence: CASSKAHPGDTDYEQYF. CDR3 sequence (DNA): TGTGCCAGCAGCAAAGCGCACCCCGGGGACACGGACTACGAGCAGTACTTC.